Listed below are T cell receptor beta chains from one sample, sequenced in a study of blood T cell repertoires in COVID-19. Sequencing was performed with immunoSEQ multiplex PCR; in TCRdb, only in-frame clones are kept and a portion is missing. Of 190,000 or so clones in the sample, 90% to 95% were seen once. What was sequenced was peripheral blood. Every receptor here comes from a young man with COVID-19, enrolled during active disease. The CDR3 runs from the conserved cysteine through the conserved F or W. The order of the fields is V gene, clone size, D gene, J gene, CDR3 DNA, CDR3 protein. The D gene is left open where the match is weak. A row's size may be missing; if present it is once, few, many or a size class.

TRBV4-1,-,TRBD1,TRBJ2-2,TGCGCCAGCAGCCATACCGGGACAGGGGGCCTAAACACCGGGGAGCTGTTTTTT,CASSHTGTGGLNTGELFF
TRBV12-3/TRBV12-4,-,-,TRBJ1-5,TGTGCCAGCAGTTTTCTAGAGAACCAGCCCCAGCATTTT,CASSFLENQPQHF
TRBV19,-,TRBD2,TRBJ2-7,TGTGCCAGTAGCCGGACTAGTTCCTACGAGCAGTACTTC,CASSRTSSYEQYF
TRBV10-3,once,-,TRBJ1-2,TGTGCCATCAGCCAAGGGGGGGGTCTGGGCTACACCTTC,CAISQGGGLGYTF
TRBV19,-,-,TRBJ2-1,TGTGCCAGTAGTCCTTCCGGGAGCTCCTACAATGAGCAGTTCTTC,CASSPSGSSYNEQFF
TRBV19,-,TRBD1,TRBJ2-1,TGTGCCAGTAGTCTGGACAGGGTCCACAATGAGCAGTTCTTC,CASSLDRVHNEQFF
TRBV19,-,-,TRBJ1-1,TGTGCCAGTGATCGTGCAGGAACGGGGACTGAAGCTTTCTTT,CASDRAGTGTEAFF
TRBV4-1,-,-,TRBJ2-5,TGCGCCAGCAGCCGTGACAACGGGATAGTCCAGTACTTC,CASSRDNGIVQYF
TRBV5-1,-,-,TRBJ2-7,TGCGCCAGCAGCTTTGGCGGGAAGAAATACGAGCAGTACTTC,CASSFGGKKYEQYF
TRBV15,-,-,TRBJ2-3,TGTGCCACCAGCCGCGGGACGGCAAACACAGATACGCAGTATTTT,CATSRGTANTDTQYF
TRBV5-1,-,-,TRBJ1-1,TGCGCCAGCAGGGGGCGGATGAACACTGAAGCTTTCTTT,CASRGRMNTEAFF
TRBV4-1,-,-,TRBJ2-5,TGCGCCAGCAGCCAAGGAACAGGGCTGGAGACCCAGTACTTC,CASSQGTGLETQYF
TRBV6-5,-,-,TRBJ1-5,TGTGCCAGCAGTTTCAATAGCAATCAGCCCCAGCATTTT,CASSFNSNQPQHF
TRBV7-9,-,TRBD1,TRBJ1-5,TGTGCCAGCAGCCTTCGACAGGGTAGCAATCAGCCCCAGCATTTT,CASSLRQGSNQPQHF
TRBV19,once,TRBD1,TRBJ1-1,TGTGCCAGTAGAACAGGGGGCGGGGGTGACACTGAAGCTTTCTTT,CASRTGGGGDTEAFF
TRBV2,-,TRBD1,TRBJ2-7,TGTGCCAGCAGTGAGCAGGGGGTATTCTACGAGCAGTACTTC,CASSEQGVFYEQYF
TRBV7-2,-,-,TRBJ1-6,TGTGCCAGCAGTCTTTCACAGGTTGCTAATTCACCCCTCCACTTT,CASSLSQVANSPLHF
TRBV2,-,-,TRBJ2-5,TGTGCCAGTTCCAGGGTCCAAGAGACCCAGTACTTC,CASSRVQETQYF
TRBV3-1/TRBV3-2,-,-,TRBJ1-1,TGTGCCAGCAGCCAGTCGACAGGAGAATGGAACACTGAAGCTTTCTTT,CASSQSTGEWNTEAFF
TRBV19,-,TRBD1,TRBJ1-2,TGTGCCAGCAGCCAAGGACAGGGGGCGGTGGAGGGCTACACCTTC,CASSQGQGAVEGYTF
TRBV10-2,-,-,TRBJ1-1,TGCGCCAGCAGTGAGCCCCACCCCTCGACAGACACTGAAGCTTTCTTT,CASSEPHPSTDTEAFF
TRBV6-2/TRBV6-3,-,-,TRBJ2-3,TGTGCCAGCAGTTACCCCACCGTCAGAGGGCCTAGCACAGATACGCAGTATTTT,CASSYPTVRGPSTDTQYF
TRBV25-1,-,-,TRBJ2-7,TGTGCCAGCAGTGATCTGGGGGCAGGGGCTTTTAGCTCCTACGAGCAGTACTTC,CASSDLGAGAFSSYEQYF
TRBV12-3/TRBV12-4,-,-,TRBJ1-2,TGTGCCAGCGCGGGAACCGATCTCTATGGCTACACCTTC,CASAGTDLYGYTF